This T cell receptor (beta chain) comes out of a study of Ad26.COV2.S vaccination and SARS-CoV-2 variants (dated by TCRdb to the early 2020s). Turning to the overall study: Vaccine-arm donors came from COV1001, a multicentre, randomized, double-blind, placebo-controlled phase I-IIa trial of Ad26.COV2.S in healthy adults. Trial participants were randomized into five groups of five, in which low-dose or high-dose Ad26.COV2.S was given once or twice, or placebo was given on both occasions. Ad26.COV2.S was given intramuscularly at 5x10^10 or 1x10^11 viral particles, as a single shot or as two shots 56 days apart. A total of 32 samples were included in the TCR-sequenced set, comprising roughly 19 Ad26.COV2.S vaccine recipients, 5 placebo recipients and 8 SARS-CoV-2 convalescent individuals. Sequencing of the TCRbeta repertoire served to evaluate the specificity and breadth of SARS-CoV-2-reactive T cell receptors following Ad26.COV2.S vaccination. Blinding of investigators to trial group allocation was maintained during experiments and outcome assessment. What the research found in general, with its limitations: Comparing responses between vaccine doses or regimens was not something the study was powered to do. After vaccination, spike-specific CD8+ and CD4+ T cell responses were reported to show substantial breadth. Vaccine and placebo recipients had comparable non-spike TCR breadth, which fits with the vaccine containing only spike. Higher spike-specific TCR breadth was observed in Ad26.COV2.S recipients than in placebo recipients (P = 0.0014). The authors noted that total T cell responses may have been underestimated by the TCR breadth and depth analyses.

The CDR3, from cysteine to phenylalanine, totals 18 residues. Just the 54-base CDR3 DNA is kept, in frame starting at base 1. Based on the germline V gene, the CDR1 and CDR2 sequences are SGHAT and FQNNGV. Clipping removes 5 bases from V and 1 base from J, with 12 as the unmatched junction base count. What the treatment or condition label conveys for this sample: some 20 received Ad26.COV2.S at low or high dose, single or two shots; about 5 received placebo; per-sample allocation not given. For vaccine and placebo recipients, repertoires were sequenced using samples collected on day 63 after the first injection. Cohort 1b enrolled about two dozen adults aged 18-55 years at a single site in Boston, USA, between 29 July and 7 August 2020. Ad26.COV2.S was a replication-incompetent adenovirus type 26 vector expressing a prefusion-stabilized SARS-CoV-2 spike protein from the original Wuhan strain. The immunoSEQ Assay was used to sequence TCRbeta CDR3 regions. After extraction, genomic DNA underwent amplification by bias-controlled multiplex PCR, followed by high-throughput sequencing. As for the original processing: Collapsing and filtering of sequences were performed to quantify the absolute abundance of each unique TCRbeta CDR3 region. T cell fraction was estimated by normalizing TCRbeta template counts to usable DNA, with usable DNA measured through amplification of reference genes found in all nucleated cells. Repertoire TCRs were annotated as SARS-CoV-2-specific when V gene, CDR3 amino acid sequence and J gene were exactly matched to a known reactive TCR set. MIRA supplied the reference SARS-CoV-2 TCR set, which was filtered for enrichment in COVID-19-positive ImmuneCODE repertoires so that public or cross-reactive TCRs were removed. Using the MIRA antigens, annotated TCRs were further analysed by specific ORF or by position within an ORF. Breadth was defined as annotated unique rearrangements over total unique productive rearrangements; depth was the summed frequency of those rearrangements. Group comparisons of TCR breadth used two-sided Wilcoxon rank-sum tests. Sourced from immuneACCESS, this table was stored by TCRdb with only in-frame sequences that have V and J called. A share of the clones is absent; for the studies checked, an unresolved V gene accounts for under half, and the remainder has no known explanation. For V, J and clone size, that table is used; D and trimming come from the DNA. This sample holds about 450,000 clones; roughly nine tenths were observed only once. Together, the top ten hold 2.5% to 3% of the sample.

On this clone itself: Its antigen is still unknown. No base qualities exist here, and no much larger clone lies one base off it.

The sequenced sample was peripheral blood, obtained in a trial of Ad26.COV2.S vaccine versus placebo. The chain couples TRBV11-2 to TRBJ1-1, with 11 bases in between that match TRBD1. This TCR was sampled from a person between 18 and 65 years old who received the Ad26.COV2.S COVID-19 vaccine or a placebo. CDR3 loop: CASSLGQGAYSENTEAFF. The DNA sequence follows: TGTGCCAGCAGCCTTGGACAGGGGGCTTATTCAGAGAACACTGAAGCTTTCTTT. Reference TRBV11-2 and TRBJ1-1 proteins supply the regions before and after the CDR3; the full variable domain is: EAGVAQSPRYKIIEKRQSVAFWCNPISGHATLYWYQQILGQGPKLLIQFQNNGVVDDSQLPKDRFSAERLKGVDSTLKIQPAKLEDSAVYLCASSLGQGAYSENTEAFFGQGTRLTVV.